A single sample gave rise to the 3 T cell receptor beta chains below, sequenced in a study of beta chain features in type 1 diabetes (dated by TCRdb to about 2018). Libraries were made using the immunoSEQ multiplex PCR assay. The High Capacity cDNA Reverse Transcription Kit was used to reverse transcribe all of the isolated RNA, meaning that expressed TCRB transcripts were what got sequenced. TCRdb holds this immuneACCESS table with in-frame rearrangements only. Some clones are missing; in checked studies, unresolved V genes explain under half, and the rest has no known cause. Here the sample has tens of thousands of clones; roughly 50% occur a single time. Around 0.7% of the sample goes to the ten largest clones. What the study reported, not specific to this receptor: In all four CD4+ subsets, TCRB CDR3 length was moderately but significantly shorter in type 1 diabetes patients.

These TCRs are of unknown antigen specificity. The specimen was central memory CD4+ T cells from blood. All receptors derive from a man aged 30 to 39 with type 1 diabetes.

J is TRBJ2-1 and V is TRBV9, with D perhaps TRBD1 (6 bases). Trimming removed 3 bases at V and 1 base at J, with 8 bases between. The germline V gene has CDR1 SGDLS and CDR2 YYNGEE. CDR3 size: 14 residues. The CDR3 bases are TGTGCCAGCAGCGCGGACAGTTCCTACAATGAGCAGTTCTTC. It codes for CASSADSSYNEQFF.

This clone has only a few counts. The gene calls are TRBV7-9 and TRBJ1-4; 9 nucleotides align to TRBD1. Trimming removed 5 bases from V and 8 bases from J; junction bases left unmatched: 6. This CDR3 is built from 14 residues. CDR1 SEHNR and CDR2 FQNEAQ come from the germline V gene (reference sequence). The CDR3 spells CASSKQGAGEKLFF. The CDR3, as DNA: TGTGCCAGCAGCAAACAGGGGGCTGGCGAAAAACTGTTTTTT.

This rearrangement joins TRBV9 to TRBJ1-1; no firm D call. V gave up 4 bases and J gave up 2 bases, with 9 bases separating them. This CDR3 is built from 13 residues. CDR1 SGDLS and CDR2 YYNGEE come from the germline V gene. CDR3 in amino acids: CASSPDINTEAFF. The CDR3 bases are TGTGCCAGCAGCCCCGACATTAACACTGAAGCTTTCTTT. The full variable domain, rest sourced from reference TRBV9 and TRBJ1-1, is DSGVTQTPKHLITATGQRVTLRCSPRSGDLSVYWYQQSLDQGLQFLIQYYNGEERAKGNILERFSAQQFPDLHSELNLSSLELGDSALYFCASSPDINTEAFFGQGTRLTVV.